A single sample is the source of the 4 T cell receptor beta chains below, sequenced in a study of T cells after yellow fever vaccination. TCRdb re-called the 5' RACE reads through MiXCR, storing one row per CDR3 protein. Among 500,000 to 550,000 distinct CDR3 sequences, about a fifth were seen once, and the ten largest hold roughly a sixth. The specimen was PBMCs, collected about 20 days after the first yellow fever vaccination. Receptors originate from a man between 18 and 35 years old who received the YFV17D yellow fever vaccine.

This clonotype was seen only a few times. The J gene is TRBJ2-4, the V gene TRBV5-1; D remains unclear. CDR3 length equals 16 residues. Trimming took off 0 bases at V and 0 bases at J, with 10 bases between the two ends. In germline, CDR1 is SGHRS, CDR2 YFSETQ. The CDR3 sequence: CASSLAATTAKNIQYF. CDR3 nucleotide sequence: TGCGCCAGCAGCTTGGCCGCGACAACAGCCAAAAACATTCAGTACTTC.

The chain carries TRBV28 and TRBJ2-1; D unresolved. Germline V gives CDR1 MDHEN, CDR2 SYDVKM. The CDR3 spans 16 residues. V lost 6 bases and J 4 bases, leaving 19 bases between the germline ends. The CDR3 loop is CASSPRVVSLYNEQFF. For the CDR3, the DNA is TGTGCCAGCAGCCCCCGGGTTGTATCACTATACAATGAGCAGTTCTTC.

This clonotype was seen a few times. This chain joins TRBV12-3 or TRBV12-4 and TRBJ2-4; TRBD2 matches at 7 bases. V shed 7 bases and J 7 bases; nucleotides not matched to a gene: 10. The CDR3 is 14 residues long. In DNA, the CDR3 is TGTGCCAGCAAACAGAGCGGGGCGGGCAACATTCAGTACTTC. The encoded protein is CASKQSGAGNIQYF.

This clonotype has a count of ten or more. V and J are TRBV3-1 and TRBJ2-1; D not resolved. The CDR3 contains 14 residues. V was pared by 1 base and J by 8 bases, with 12 bases between. The germline V gene has CDR1 LGHDT and CDR2 YNNKEL (reference sequence). The CDR3 here is CASSQGVVLDEQFF. The CDR3 coding sequence is TGTGCCAGCAGCCAAGGGGTTGTCTTGGATGAGCAGTTCTTC.